The present entry profiles one TCR beta chain with its context. Its antigen is unknown. Here immunoSEQ multiplex PCR was the method, and the copy in TCRdb shows in-frame clones only, minus some. The sample has approximately 68,000 clones, almost 90% seen once; the top ten hold about 4%. This sample was taken from a study of graft-versus-host responses after intestinal transplantation. Study context: Transplantation in recipients was multivisceral, liver-intestinal, or isolated intestinal. Uniformly, recipients were administered anti-thymocyte globulin induction with subsequent tacrolimus and steroids for approximately 3 years. General study findings and limits: Recipient bone marrow held GvH clones, some seen earlier in ileum or blood.

Source: unstimulated CD8+ T cells sorted from spleen or lymph node cells, taken before transplant. The TCR was taken from a human donor who was the organ donor for an intestinal transplant.

CDR3 nucleotide sequence: TGTGCCAGCAGTTTCTTGACAGGGATGAACACTGAAGCTTTCTTT. Residues: CASSFLTGMNTEAFF. V gene TRBV28 combines with J gene TRBJ1-1; TRBD1 agrees at 7 bases. Germline V lookup: CDR1 MDHEN, CDR2 SYDVKM. This CDR3 comprises 15 residues. V shed 3 bases and J 0 bases; nucleotides not matched to a gene: 4.